This T cell receptor (beta chain) was documented in a study of blood T cell repertoires in COVID-19. Background on the study: Sources were T cells, B-cell-depleted T cells, or PBMCs; the material itself was cDNA or gDNA.

V lost 2 bases and J lost 7; bases outside the gene matches: 9. CDR3 length equals 16 residues. Germline lookup yields CDR1 MNHEY and CDR2 SVGAGI. Source study methods: Estimated nucleated cell counts came from reference gene primer amplification. TCRdb's table, derived via immunoSEQ multiplex PCR, lists solely in-frame clones and lacks some. Clonal size and the V and J genes are those of that table, whereas D and trimming came from the DNA. The table lists 210,000 or so clones, roughly 86% of them singletons, with 7.6% in the top ten. The specimen was peripheral blood. The sequence was obtained from a woman between 50 and 59 years old with active or convalescent COVID-19. V is TRBV6-5 and J is TRBJ1-2; 11 positions agree with TRBD1. The DNA for the CDR3 is TGTGCCAGCAGTTACACGCGGACAGGGGGCTTATTTGGCTACACCTTC. This sequence encodes CASSYTRTGGLFGYTF.